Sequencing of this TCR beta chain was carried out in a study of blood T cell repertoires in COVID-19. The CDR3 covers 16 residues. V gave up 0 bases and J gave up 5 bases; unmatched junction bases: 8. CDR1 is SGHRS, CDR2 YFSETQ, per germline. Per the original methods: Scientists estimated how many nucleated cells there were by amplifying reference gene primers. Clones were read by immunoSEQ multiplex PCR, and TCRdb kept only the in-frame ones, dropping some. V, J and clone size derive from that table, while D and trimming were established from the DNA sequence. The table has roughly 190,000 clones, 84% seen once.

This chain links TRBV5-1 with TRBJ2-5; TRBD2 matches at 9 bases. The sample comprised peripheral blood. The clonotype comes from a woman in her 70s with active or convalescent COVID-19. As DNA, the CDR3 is TGCGCCAGCAGCTTGGTGGCTAGCGGGGTGGCGGAGACCCAGTACTTC. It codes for CASSLVASGVAETQYF.